In this sample, the clone carrying this TCR beta chain turned up a few times. Its cognate antigen is unknown. This record comes from a study of identical twins. Using its own MiXCR run on the 5' RACE reads, TCRdb lists one record per CDR3 protein. The sample lists more than 400,000 distinct CDR3 sequences, around 15% occurring once. This CDR3 has 13 residues. Germline CDR1 is ENHRY and CDR2 is SYGVKD. V was shortened by 4 bases and J by 5 bases, with 11 bases between the two germline ends. Findings and caveats of the study: The presence of invariant MAIT and iNKT cells could partly confound analyses of zero-insertion sequences. While abundant cord blood beta clonotypes carried fewer insertions, memory repertoires showed no such pattern. With monozygotic twins, out-of-frame TCR alpha sharing exceeded what models estimated.

These data were also reused for a study on yellow fever vaccine responses in identical twins.

The chain combines TRBV10-3 with TRBJ2-5; D is perhaps TRBD1 or TRBD2 (5 bases each). The sequencing sample was made of CD4+ T cells sorted from blood. This receptor was taken from a woman aged 18 to 35 in good health. The CDR3: CAISAGQGETQYF. CDR3 bases: TGTGCCATCAGTGCGGGGCAGGGTGAGACCCAGTACTTC.